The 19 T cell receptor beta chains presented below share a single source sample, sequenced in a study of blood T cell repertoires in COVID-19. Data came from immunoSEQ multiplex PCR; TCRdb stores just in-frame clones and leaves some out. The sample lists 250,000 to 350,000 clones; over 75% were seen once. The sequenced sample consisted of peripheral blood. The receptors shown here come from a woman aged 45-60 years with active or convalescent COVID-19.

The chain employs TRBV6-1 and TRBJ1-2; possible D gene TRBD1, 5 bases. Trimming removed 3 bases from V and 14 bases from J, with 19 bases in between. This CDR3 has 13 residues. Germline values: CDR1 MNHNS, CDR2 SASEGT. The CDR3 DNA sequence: TGTGCCAGCAGTGAGGTTATCGGGGGACTTCTAACCTTC. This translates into CASSEVIGGLLTF.

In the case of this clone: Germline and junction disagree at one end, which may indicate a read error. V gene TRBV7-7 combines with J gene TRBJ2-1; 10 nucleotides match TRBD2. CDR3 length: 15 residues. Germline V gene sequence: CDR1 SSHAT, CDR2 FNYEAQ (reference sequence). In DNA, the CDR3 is TGTGCTAGCAGCTTACGGCTAGCGGGAGACAATGAGCAGTTCTTC. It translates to CASSLRLAGDNEQFF.

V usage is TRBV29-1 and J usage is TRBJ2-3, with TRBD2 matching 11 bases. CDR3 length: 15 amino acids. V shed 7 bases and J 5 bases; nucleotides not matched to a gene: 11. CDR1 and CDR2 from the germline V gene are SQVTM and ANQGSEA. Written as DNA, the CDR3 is TGCAGCGCCCGGGGTAGCGGGAGGGCCTTAGATACGCAGTATTTT. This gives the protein CSARGSGRALDTQYF.

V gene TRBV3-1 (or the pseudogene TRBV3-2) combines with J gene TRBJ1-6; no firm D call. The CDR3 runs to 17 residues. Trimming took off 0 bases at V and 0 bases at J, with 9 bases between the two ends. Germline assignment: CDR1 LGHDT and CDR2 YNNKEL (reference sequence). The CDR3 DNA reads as TGTGCCAGCAGCCAAGAAGGCTACAGCTCCTATAATTCACCCCTCCACTTT. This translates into CASSQEGYSSYNSPLHF.

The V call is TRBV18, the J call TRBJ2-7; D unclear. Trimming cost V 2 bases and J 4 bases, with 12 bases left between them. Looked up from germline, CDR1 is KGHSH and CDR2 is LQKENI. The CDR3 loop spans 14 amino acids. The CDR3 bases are TGTGCCAGCTCACCAGTCTCAGTTTCTTACGAGCAGTACTTC. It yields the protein CASSPVSVSYEQYF.

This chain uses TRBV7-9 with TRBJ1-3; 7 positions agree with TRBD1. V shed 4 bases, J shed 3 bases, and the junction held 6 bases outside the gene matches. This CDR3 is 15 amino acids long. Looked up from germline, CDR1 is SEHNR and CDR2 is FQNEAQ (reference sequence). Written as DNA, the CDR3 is TGTGCCAGCAGCTCAAGACAGGGATATGGAAACACCATATATTTT. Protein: CASSSRQGYGNTIYF.

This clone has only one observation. For the CDR3, the DNA is TGTGCCACCCAGGGGTCCACTGAAGCTTTCTTT. It encodes CATQGSTEAFF. The chain joins TRBV27 to TRBJ1-1; possible D gene TRBD1, 6 bases. Germline lookup yields CDR1 MNHEY and CDR2 SMNVEV (reference sequence). CDR3 size: 11 residues. The ends were cut back, 10 bases at V and 4 bases at J, with 10 bases in the middle.

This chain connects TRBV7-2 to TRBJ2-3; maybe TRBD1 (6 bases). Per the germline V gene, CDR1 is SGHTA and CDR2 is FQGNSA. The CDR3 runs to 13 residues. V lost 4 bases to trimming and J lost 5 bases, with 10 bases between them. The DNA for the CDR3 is TGTGCCAGCAGCTCCCGCAGGGGAGATACGCAGTATTTT. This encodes CASSSRRGDTQYF.

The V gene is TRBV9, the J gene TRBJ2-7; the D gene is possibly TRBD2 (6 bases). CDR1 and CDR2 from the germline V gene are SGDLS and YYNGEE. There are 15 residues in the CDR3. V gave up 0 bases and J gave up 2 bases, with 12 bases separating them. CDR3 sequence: CASSVGGEYAYEQYF. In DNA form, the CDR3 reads TGTGCCAGCAGCGTAGGGGGGGAGTATGCCTACGAGCAGTACTTC. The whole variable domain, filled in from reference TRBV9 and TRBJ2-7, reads DSGVTQTPKHLITATGQRVTLRCSPRSGDLSVYWYQQSLDQGLQFLIQYYNGEERAKGNILERFSAQQFPDLHSELNLSSLELGDSALYFCASSVGGEYAYEQYFGPGTRLTVT.

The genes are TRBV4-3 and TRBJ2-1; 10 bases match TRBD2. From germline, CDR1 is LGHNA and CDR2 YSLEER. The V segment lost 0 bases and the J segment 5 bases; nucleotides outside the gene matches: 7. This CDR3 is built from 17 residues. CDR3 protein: CASSQDGAGGPNNEQFF. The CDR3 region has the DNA TGCGCCAGCAGCCAAGACGGAGCGGGGGGGCCAAACAATGAGCAGTTCTTC.

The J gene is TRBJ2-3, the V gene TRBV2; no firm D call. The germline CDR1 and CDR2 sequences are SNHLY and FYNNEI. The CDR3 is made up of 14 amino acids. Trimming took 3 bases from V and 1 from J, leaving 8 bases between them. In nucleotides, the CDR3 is TGTGCCAGCAGTGATATGGGCGGCACAGATACGCAGTATTTT. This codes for CASSDMGGTDTQYF.

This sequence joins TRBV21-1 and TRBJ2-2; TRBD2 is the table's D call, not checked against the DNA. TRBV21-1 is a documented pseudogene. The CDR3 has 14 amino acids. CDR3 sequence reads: CAYPGGRSTGELFF. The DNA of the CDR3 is TGTGCCTATCCGGGGGGGCGCAGCACCGGGGAGCTGTTTTTT.

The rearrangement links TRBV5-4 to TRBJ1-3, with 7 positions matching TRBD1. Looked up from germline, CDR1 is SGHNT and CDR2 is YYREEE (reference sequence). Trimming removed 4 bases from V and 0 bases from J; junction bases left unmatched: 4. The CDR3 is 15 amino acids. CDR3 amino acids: CASSADRNSGNTIYF. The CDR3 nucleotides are TGTGCCAGCAGCGCGGACAGGAACTCTGGAAACACCATATATTTT.

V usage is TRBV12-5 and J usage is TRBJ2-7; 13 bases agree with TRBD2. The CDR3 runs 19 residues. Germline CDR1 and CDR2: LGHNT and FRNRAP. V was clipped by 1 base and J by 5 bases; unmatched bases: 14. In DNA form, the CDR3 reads TGTGCTAGTGGTTTGGCTCGACTAGCGGGAGGAACATTAGTGGACGAGCAGTACTTC. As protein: CASGLARLAGGTLVDEQYF.

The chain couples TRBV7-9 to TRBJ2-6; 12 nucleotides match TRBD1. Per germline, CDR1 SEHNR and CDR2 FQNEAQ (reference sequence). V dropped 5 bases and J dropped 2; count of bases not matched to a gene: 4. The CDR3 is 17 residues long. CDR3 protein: CASSPGTGGAGANVLTF. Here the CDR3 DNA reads TGTGCCAGCAGCCCCGGGACAGGGGGCGCTGGGGCCAACGTCCTGACTTTC. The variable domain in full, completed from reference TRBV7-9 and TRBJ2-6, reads DTGVSQNPRHKITKRGQNVTFRCDPISEHNRLYWYRQTLGQGPEFLTYFQNEAQLEKSRLLSDRFSAERPKGSFSTLEIQRTEQGDSAMYLCASSPGTGGAGANVLTFGAGSRLTVL.

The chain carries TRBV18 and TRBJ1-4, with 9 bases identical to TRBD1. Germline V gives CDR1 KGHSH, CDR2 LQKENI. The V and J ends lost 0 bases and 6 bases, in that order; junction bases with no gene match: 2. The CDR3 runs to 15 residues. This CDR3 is CASSPPTGGDEKLFF. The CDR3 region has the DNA TGTGCCAGCTCACCACCGACAGGGGGGGATGAAAAACTGTTTTTT.

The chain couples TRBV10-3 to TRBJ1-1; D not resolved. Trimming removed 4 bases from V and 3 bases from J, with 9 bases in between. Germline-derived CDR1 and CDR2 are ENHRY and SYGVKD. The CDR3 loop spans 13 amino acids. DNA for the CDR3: TGTGCCATCAGTGCCATTCCGGACACTGAAGCTTTCTTT. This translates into CAISAIPDTEAFF.

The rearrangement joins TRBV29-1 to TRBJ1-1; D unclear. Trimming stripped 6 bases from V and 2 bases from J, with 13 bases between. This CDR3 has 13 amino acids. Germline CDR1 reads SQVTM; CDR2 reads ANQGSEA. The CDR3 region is CSVNSGGNTEAFF. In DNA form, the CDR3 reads TGCAGCGTGAACTCAGGAGGAAACACTGAAGCTTTCTTT.

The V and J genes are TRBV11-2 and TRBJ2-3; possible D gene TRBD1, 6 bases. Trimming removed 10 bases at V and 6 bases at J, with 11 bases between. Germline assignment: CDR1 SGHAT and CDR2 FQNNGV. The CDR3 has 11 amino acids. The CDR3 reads CAIKRGDTQYF. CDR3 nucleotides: TGTGCCATCAAAAGGGGGGATACGCAGTATTTT.